A single T cell receptor beta chain is shown here with its context. No antigen is known for it. There are 16 residues in the CDR3. V lost 1 base and J 13 bases, leaving 23 bases between the germline ends. From germline, CDR1 is SGHTA and CDR2 FQGNSA. The data belong to a study of response to subunit inactivated influenza vaccine. The study's findings and limits: Each seasonal flu vaccination may recruit only limited new T cells, authors suggested.

TCRdb used MiXCR to reprocess the RT-PCR reads, holding one entry per CDR3 protein. The sample holds about 580,000 distinct CDR3 sequences; 11% to 15% are singletons and the top ten take roughly 10%. The TCR comes from a man aged 50 to 59 who received an inactivated influenza vaccine. V usage is TRBV7-2 and J usage is TRBJ2-1; perhaps TRBD2 as D (5 bases). Sequencing used PBMCs from blood, obtained about 13 days after vaccination. Here the CDR3 reads CASSLERLSRFGKQFF. The CDR3 DNA reads as TGTGCCAGCAGCTTAGAGAGGTTGAGCAGATTCGGGAAACAGTTCTTC.